The rows below give T cell receptor beta chains drawn from one sample of a study of CD8 T cells in Susac syndrome. TCRdb independently ran MiXCR on the immunoSEQ multiplex PCR reads; one entry per CDR3 protein. The repertoire holds under 150,000 distinct CDR3 sequences, with around 91% as singletons. Sample: CD8+ T cells from PBMCs. These receptors were collected from a human donor with multiple sclerosis. The CDR3 runs from the conserved cysteine through the conserved F or W. A D gene is named only where the DNA matches it firmly. Clone sizes are given selectively: once, few, many, or a class where the clone is expanded.

V	J	D	size	DNA	CDR3
TRBV4-2	TRBJ2-7	.	once	TGTGCCAGCAGCCAAGAAGAGAGGACAGCTACCTACGAGCAGTACTTC	CASSQEERTATYEQYF
TRBV29-1	TRBJ2-7	.	.	TGCAGCGCCGAGACAGGCGTTTACGGCAGCGAGCAGTACTTC	CSAETGVYGSEQYF
TRBV10-3	TRBJ2-7	.	.	TGTGCCATCGGTGTGGACGGACTATCCTACGAGCAGTACTTC	CAIGVDGLSYEQYF
TRBV7-9	TRBJ2-7	.	.	TGTGCCAGCGCCCCCGGGCCCACTTCCTACGAGCAGTACTTC	CASAPGPTSYEQYF
TRBV10-3	TRBJ2-7	TRBD2	.	TGTGCCATCAGTGGGGGACTAGCGGATATACGTGGGCAGTACTTC	CAISGGLADIRGQYF
TRBV28	TRBJ2-7	TRBD1	.	TGTGCCAGCAGTCCTGGGACAGGGCTCTACGAGCAGTACTTC	CASSPGTGLYEQYF
TRBV4-1	TRBJ1-1	.	.	TGCGCCAGCATTGACCAGAACACTGAAGCTTTCTTT	CASIDQNTEAFF
TRBV7-8	TRBJ1-2	.	.	TGTGCCAGCAGCTTTCAGGGGAACTATGGCTACACCTTC	CASSFQGNYGYTF
TRBV5-6	TRBJ1-1	.	.	TGTGCCAGCAGCTTCCCTAGACAGAACACTGAAGCTTTCTTT	CASSFPRQNTEAFF
TRBV2	TRBJ2-1	.	.	TGTGCCAGCGGAGGTATACGGGAGCAGTTCTTC	CASGGIREQFF
TRBV23-1	TRBJ2-3	TRBD2	.	TGCGCCAGCAGTCAATCGCCGGGAGGACACGGCACAGATACGCAGTATTTT	CASSQSPGGHGTDTQYF
TRBV28	TRBJ2-2	TRBD2	.	TGTGCCAGAGGACTAGCGGACAACACCGGGGAGCTGTTTTTT	CARGLADNTGELFF
TRBV27	TRBJ2-7	.	few	TGTGCCAGCAGCGTCGGGGACCTTTACGAGCAGTACTTC	CASSVGDLYEQYF
TRBV5-1	TRBJ2-1	.	.	TGCGCCAGCAGCTCAACGGACAGCTACAATGAGCAGTTCTTC	CASSSTDSYNEQFF
TRBV4-3	TRBJ2-5	.	.	TGCGCCAGCAGCCAGACCGGGACGGAAGGGGGGACCCAGTACTTC	CASSQTGTEGGTQYF
TRBV28	TRBJ1-5	.	.	TGTGCCAGCAAGCTTCGCACCCCCCAGCCCCAGCATTTT	CASKLRTPQPQHF
TRBV7-8	TRBJ2-7	TRBD1	.	TGTGCCAGCAGCCGCCGGGACAGAGACTTGAACGAGCAGTACTTC	CASSRRDRDLNEQYF
TRBV7-9	TRBJ2-7	.	.	TGTGCCAGCAGCTCGCCTCATTGGGACTACGAGCAGTACTTC	CASSSPHWDYEQYF
TRBV6-6	TRBJ2-1	.	.	TGTGCCAGCAGCTATGACGAGTCACATGAGCAGTTCTTC	CASSYDESHEQFF
TRBV24-1	TRBJ2-3	TRBD2	.	TGTGCCACCAGTGATTCCAGGACTAGCGGCGTCACAGATACGCAGTATTTT	CATSDSRTSGVTDTQYF
TRBV4-1	TRBJ2-4	.	.	TGCGCCAGCAGCCAGACCCCGGTAGGGGCCAAAAACATTCAGTACTTC	CASSQTPVGAKNIQYF
TRBV29-1	TRBJ2-4	.	few	TGCAGCGTTGAGTGGGAGTTTGGGAACATTCAGTACTTC	CSVEWEFGNIQYF
TRBV11-1	TRBJ1-5	.	.	TGTGCCAGCAGCTTTGGGGACGGAGGTACTCTGTGGATTGGCAATCAGCCCCAGCATTTT	CASSFGDGGTLWIGNQPQHF
TRBV5-6	TRBJ2-7	.	.	TGTGCCAGCAGCTGGGTAGACTACGAGCAGTACTTC	CASSWVDYEQYF
TRBV27	TRBJ1-2	.	.	TGTGCCAGCAGTTTTGGGATCAACTATGGCTACACCTTC	CASSFGINYGYTF
TRBV13	TRBJ2-7	.	.	TGTGCCAGCAGCTCGTGGGACTTCGCCTACGAGCAGTACTTC	CASSSWDFAYEQYF
TRBV5-6	TRBJ2-7	.	once	TGTGCCAGCGGCGCCGCCCCGGGGAGCTTCTACGAGCAGTACTTC	CASGAAPGSFYEQYF
TRBV4-1	TRBJ2-7	TRBD2	.	TGCGCCAGCAGCCAAGTCCCACAACCGGGACTAGCGGGAGTCAAGGAGCAGTACTTC	CASSQVPQPGLAGVKEQYF
TRBV9	TRBJ2-5	.	.	TGTGCCAGCAGCGAGGGGAAGGAGACCCAGTACTTC	CASSEGKETQYF
TRBV7-6	TRBJ1-1	.	.	TGTGCCAGCAGCTTATCGGGCACTGAAGTTTTCTTT	CASSLSGTEVFF
TRBV5-1	TRBJ2-1	.	.	TGCGCCAGCAGCTTGGTTGGCCCCGCGAGGAATGAGCAGTTCTTC	CASSLVGPARNEQFF
TRBV6-4	TRBJ2-6	TRBD2	.	TGTGCCAGCAGCGCCGGTTGGGTGGCGGGAGCCCGCTCTGGGGCCAACGTCCTGACTTTC	CASSAGWVAGARSGANVLTF
TRBV27	TRBJ1-2	.	.	TGTGCCAGCAGTTTCGGAGGTCATTATGGCTACACCTTC	CASSFGGHYGYTF
TRBV12-3/TRBV12-4	TRBJ1-2	.	.	TGTGCCAGCATTTCCGGGACACAACTTAGCTATGGCTACACCTTC	CASISGTQLSYGYTF
TRBV14	TRBJ1-2	.	.	TGTGCCAGCAGCCAATTTTACGACTATGGCTACACCTTC	CASSQFYDYGYTF
TRBV15	TRBJ2-1	.	.	TGTGCCACGGCCACGGAGACCAATGAGCAGTTCTTC	CATATETNEQFF
TRBV27	TRBJ2-3	.	.	TGTGCCAGCAGTTTAGGGGGACTCCTGGGAGATACGCAGTATTTT	CASSLGGLLGDTQYF
TRBV11-2	TRBJ2-3	.	once	TGTGCCAGCAGCTTCGGGAGCCGATCTAGCACAGATACGCAGTATTTT	CASSFGSRSSTDTQYF
TRBV7-8	TRBJ2-1	.	.	TGTGCCAGCACACTGGACAGTGGGTACAATGAGCAGTTCTTC	CASTLDSGYNEQFF
TRBV12-3/TRBV12-4	TRBJ2-2	.	.	TGTGCCAGCAGTGAACAGGGAACCGGGGAGCTGTTTTTT	CASSEQGTGELFF
TRBV27	TRBJ1-1	.	.	TGTGCCAGCAGTTTATCGGAATTTAGGATGAACACTGAAGCTTTCTTT	CASSLSEFRMNTEAFF